Below are 25 T cell receptor beta chains sequenced from a single sample in a study of cytomegalovirus exposure and HLA in healthy donors. Libraries were prepared by immunoSEQ multiplex PCR; TCRdb keeps only in-frame clonotypes and omits some of them. The table lists about 140,000 clones, about nine tenths of them singletons. The specimen was PBMCs. Receptors originate from a man aged 18 to 29 in good health and CMV-seronegative.

A remark on this clone: This could be a read error, since a much larger clone is one nucleotide away. This sequence joins TRBV5-1 and TRBJ1-1; TRBD1 aligns across 7 bases. The CDR3 has 14 amino acids. Germline loops: CDR1 SGHRS, CDR2 YFSETQ. Trimming took 3 bases from V and 0 from J; bases not matched to a gene: 2. In DNA form, the CDR3 reads TGCGCCAGCAGCTGGGGACAGATGAACACTGAAGCTTTCTTT. Translated, it gives CASSWGQMNTEAFF.

This clone was observed a handful of times. The V gene is TRBV7-2, the J gene TRBJ2-1; no clear D. With 7 bases removed from V and 8 bases from J, the gap between germline ends came to 12 bases. The germline gives CDR1 SGHTA, CDR2 FQGNSA. This CDR3 has 12 residues. This CDR3 reads CASTADSHEQFF. Written as DNA, the CDR3 is TGTGCCAGCACCGCCGACTCCCATGAGCAGTTCTTC.

The sample holds a few counts of this clone. J is TRBJ2-7 and V is TRBV6-6; 7 bases fit TRBD1. The CDR3 covers 14 residues. With V trimmed by 2 bases and J by 0 bases, 1 base remained unmatched. Germline V gene data show CDR1 as MNHNY and CDR2 as SVGAGI (reference sequence). The CDR3 is CASSYGDSSYEQYF. CDR3 nucleotide sequence: TGTGCCAGCAGTTACGGGGACAGCTCCTACGAGCAGTACTTC.

CDR3 residues: CASSQDETYQETQYF. DNA for the CDR3: TGCGCCAGCAGCCAAGACGAGACATACCAAGAGACCCAGTACTTC. The rearrangement links TRBV4-1 to TRBJ2-5, with D uncertain. This CDR3 is 15 amino acids long. Germline CDR1 reads MGHRA; CDR2 reads YSYEKL. With 0 bases removed from V and 0 bases from J, the gap between germline ends came to 8 bases.

The chain combines TRBV30 with TRBJ2-2; 7 bases agree with TRBD1. Germline CDR1 reads GTSNPN; CDR2 reads SVGIG (reference sequence). This CDR3 is built from 14 residues. The V and J ends lost 1 base and 6 bases, in that order; junction bases with no gene match: 5. The CDR3 DNA is TGTGCCTGGAGTGGGACAGGCGTAGCCGGGGAGCTGTTTTTT. Amino acids: CAWSGTGVAGELFF.

J is TRBJ2-7 and V is TRBV25-1, with 9 bases identical to TRBD1. This CDR3 has 14 amino acids. Germline V gives CDR1 MGHDK, CDR2 SYGVNS. J gave up 2 bases and V 6 bases, and 5 bases lay outside the gene matches. The CDR3 is CASRGGTGTYEQYF. CDR3 DNA sequence: TGTGCCAGCAGAGGTGGGACAGGGACCTACGAGCAGTACTTC.

This clone was seen just once. The chain recombines TRBV5-6 with TRBJ2-2; 7 positions match TRBD1. The V gene's germline CDR1 is SGHDT and CDR2 YYEEEE. This CDR3 contains 16 residues. Germline trimming cut 1 base from V and 2 bases from J; bases unmatched to any gene: 5. The CDR3 region has the DNA TGTGCCAGCAGCTTGACCCGGACAGGCAACACCGGGGAGCTGTTTTTT. Its protein product is CASSLTRTGNTGELFF.

The chain couples TRBV6-4 to TRBJ1-6, with D possibly TRBD1 on 5 matching bases. V lost 5 bases and J 2 bases, leaving 10 bases between the germline ends. Germline lookup yields CDR1 MRHNA and CDR2 SNTAGT. The CDR3 sequence is 15 residues long. In DNA, the CDR3 is TGTGCCAGCAGTCTCTGGACAACCTATAATTCACCCCTCCACTTT. The encoded protein is CASSLWTTYNSPLHF.

This clone was detected only once. The rearrangement links TRBV15 to TRBJ2-7, with a tentative D call TRBD1 (6 bases). This CDR3 is built from 13 residues. The V gene's germline CDR1 is LNHNV and CDR2 YYDKDF (reference sequence). V gave up 5 bases and J gave up 0 bases, with 8 bases separating them. The CDR3 nucleotides are TGTGCCACCAGCTGGGACACCTCCTACGAGCAGTACTTC. The encoded protein is CATSWDTSYEQYF.

This chain uses TRBV11-2 with TRBJ1-5, with 8 positions matching TRBD1. The junction had 6 bases not matched to a gene; V was cut back by 3 bases and J by 2 bases. This CDR3 comprises 16 residues. CDR1 and CDR2 (germline): SGHAT, FQNNGV. The CDR3: CASSFSGTGGNQPQHF. The CDR3 DNA is TGTGCCAGCAGCTTCTCCGGGACAGGCGGCAATCAGCCCCAGCATTTT. Drawing the rest from reference TRBV11-2 and TRBJ1-5, the complete variable domain is EAGVAQSPRYKIIEKRQSVAFWCNPISGHATLYWYQQILGQGPKLLIQFQNNGVVDDSQLPKDRFSAERLKGVDSTLKIQPAKLEDSAVYLCASSFSGTGGNQPQHFGDGTRLSIL.

V gene TRBV27 combines with J gene TRBJ2-7, with no clear D. The CDR3 runs to 13 residues. V shed 3 bases and J shed 1 base, with 7 bases lying between them. The germline gives CDR1 MNHEY, CDR2 SMNVEV (reference sequence). The CDR3: CASSFSSSYEQYF. CDR3 coding DNA: TGTGCCAGCAGTTTCTCCAGTTCCTACGAGCAGTACTTC.

The V and J genes are TRBV6-5 and TRBJ2-7; TRBD2 matches at 8 bases. Trimming removed 7 bases from V and 2 bases from J; junction bases left unmatched: 10. CDR3 length equals 15 residues. Per germline, CDR1 MNHEY and CDR2 SVGAGI. CDR3 protein: CASISQRESPYEQYF. The CDR3 bases are TGTGCCAGCATATCCCAGCGGGAGTCACCCTACGAGCAGTACTTC.

The chain couples TRBV7-9 to TRBJ1-2; maybe TRBD1 (5 bases). The CDR3 covers 16 residues. Germline V gene sequence: CDR1 SEHNR, CDR2 FQNEAQ (reference sequence). V was pared by 4 bases and J by 0 bases, with 15 bases between. CDR3 nucleotide sequence: TGTGCCAGCAGCTCAGGGCCCCGCCCTCCTAACTATGGCTACACCTTC. Its translation is CASSSGPRPPNYGYTF. The full variable domain, rest sourced from reference TRBV7-9 and TRBJ1-2, is DTGVSQNPRHKITKRGQNVTFRCDPISEHNRLYWYRQTLGQGPEFLTYFQNEAQLEKSRLLSDRFSAERPKGSFSTLEIQRTEQGDSAMYLCASSSGPRPPNYGYTFGSGTRLTVV.

V gene TRBV6-6 combines with J gene TRBJ2-3; TRBD1 might be the D (5 bases). V lost 7 bases, J lost 5 bases, and 13 bases lay in between. The CDR3 is 13 residues long. The germline V gene has CDR1 MNHNY and CDR2 SVGAGI (reference sequence). CDR3 protein: CASNDQGIDTQYF. CDR3 sequence (DNA): TGTGCCAGCAACGACCAGGGAATAGATACGCAGTATTTT.

The chain couples TRBV6-5 to TRBJ1-6; TRBD1 might be the D (5 bases). Trimming took 6 bases from V and 9 from J, leaving 9 bases between them. Germline lookup yields CDR1 MNHEY and CDR2 SVGAGI. This CDR3 comprises 12 residues. The chain's CDR3 is CASRTVGSPLHF. The CDR3 DNA reads TGTGCCAGCAGGACAGTTGGTTCACCCCTCCACTTT.

The rearrangement uses TRBV7-2 and TRBJ2-1; D may be TRBD1 (5 bases). Germline V lookup: CDR1 SGHTA, CDR2 FQGNSA. The CDR3 spans 15 residues. The V and J ends lost 0 bases and 4 bases respectively, with 10 bases between them. CDR3: CASSLAGARYNEQFF. The CDR3 DNA is TGTGCCAGCAGCTTAGCTGGGGCTCGGTACAATGAGCAGTTCTTC.

In its sample, this clone was seen once. The J gene is TRBJ1-1, the V gene TRBV6-5; D is undetermined. This CDR3 has 12 amino acids. With 9 bases removed from V and 2 bases from J, the gap between germline ends came to 10 bases. The germline V gene has CDR1 MNHEY and CDR2 SVGAGI. As DNA, the CDR3 is TGTGCCAGTCAAACAGCAAACACTGAAGCTTTCTTT. Its protein product is CASQTANTEAFF.

This sequence joins TRBV15 and TRBJ2-1; no reliable D call. V lost 0 bases and J 3 bases, leaving 18 bases between the germline ends. Germline V gene lookup returns CDR1 LNHNV and CDR2 YYDKDF (reference sequence). The CDR3 has 18 residues. The CDR3 spells CATSRDWFGGSSYNEQFF. CDR3 bases: TGTGCCACCAGCAGAGATTGGTTCGGCGGTAGTAGCTACAATGAGCAGTTCTTC.

V gene TRBV27 combines with J gene TRBJ1-4; 9 bases are a match to TRBD1. Per germline, CDR1 MNHEY and CDR2 SMNVEV (reference sequence). The CDR3 consists of 15 residues. Trimming removed 3 bases from V and 6 bases from J; junction bases left unmatched: 5. The CDR3, as DNA: TGTGCCAGCAGTTTGAAGAACAGGGGGCATGAAAAACTGTTTTTT. It encodes CASSLKNRGHEKLFF.

This clone was seen just once. This sequence joins TRBV4-1 and TRBJ2-3, with D possibly being TRBD2 (6 bases). V dropped 1 base and J dropped 0 bases, with 8 bases sitting between them. Germline CDR1 and CDR2: MGHRA and YSYEKL. CDR3 length: 15 amino acids. The CDR3 spells CASSQVGLSTDTQYF. In DNA form, the CDR3 reads TGCGCCAGCAGCCAAGTGGGACTTAGCACAGATACGCAGTATTTT.

The rearrangement joins TRBV6-5 to TRBJ2-3, with D uncertain. The V and J ends lost 5 bases and 4 bases respectively, with 13 bases between them. The CDR3 contains 14 residues. Germline V gene data show CDR1 as MNHEY and CDR2 as SVGAGI. CDR3 protein: CASSPSGLPDTQYF. DNA of the CDR3: TGTGCCAGCAGTCCCTCGGGTCTTCCAGATACGCAGTATTTT.

This CDR3 reads CASSLLRGGQETQYF. Here the CDR3 DNA reads TGTGCCAGCAGCTTACTCCGGGGGGGCCAAGAGACCCAGTACTTC. This chain links TRBV7-2 with TRBJ2-5, with TRBD2 matching over 8 bases. Germline loops: CDR1 SGHTA, CDR2 FQGNSA. This CDR3 has 15 amino acids. Germline trimming cut 2 bases from V and 1 base from J; bases unmatched to any gene: 3.

This clone was counted a few times. The chain combines TRBV6-1 with TRBJ1-6, with 7 positions matching TRBD1. V lost 4 bases to trimming and J lost 6 bases; unmatched junction nucleotides: 6. The CDR3 length is 15 residues. Germline V lookup: CDR1 MNHNS, CDR2 SASEGT. The CDR3 DNA is TGTGCCAGCAGTGGTAAGGGGGCGAGTAATTCACCCCTCCACTTT. As protein: CASSGKGASNSPLHF.

The chain employs TRBV2 and TRBJ2-5; 9 bases are a match to TRBD1. V shed 6 bases and J 4 bases; nucleotides not matched to a gene: 9. Germline values: CDR1 SNHLY, CDR2 FYNNEI. CDR3 length equals 15 residues. The DNA for the CDR3 is TGTGCCAGCAGATTAGGACAGGGGCTGCGAGAGACCCAGTACTTC. It yields the protein CASRLGQGLRETQYF. Full variable domain (outside the CDR3, taken from reference TRBV2 and TRBJ2-5): EPEVTQTPSHQVTQMGQEVILRCVPISNHLYFYWYRQILGQKVEFLVSFYNNEISEKSEIFDDQFSVERPDGSNFTLKIRSTKLEDSAMYFCASRLGQGLRETQYFGPGTRLLVL.

The chain has TRBV29-1 and TRBJ2-7, with a possible D match to TRBD1 (6 bases). Trimming stripped 7 bases from V and 2 bases from J, with 9 bases between. Germline loops: CDR1 SQVTM, CDR2 ANQGSEA. The length of the CDR3 is 11 residues. CDR3 amino acids: CSGTDTYEQYF. The DNA for the CDR3 is TGCAGCGGGACAGACACCTACGAGCAGTACTTC.